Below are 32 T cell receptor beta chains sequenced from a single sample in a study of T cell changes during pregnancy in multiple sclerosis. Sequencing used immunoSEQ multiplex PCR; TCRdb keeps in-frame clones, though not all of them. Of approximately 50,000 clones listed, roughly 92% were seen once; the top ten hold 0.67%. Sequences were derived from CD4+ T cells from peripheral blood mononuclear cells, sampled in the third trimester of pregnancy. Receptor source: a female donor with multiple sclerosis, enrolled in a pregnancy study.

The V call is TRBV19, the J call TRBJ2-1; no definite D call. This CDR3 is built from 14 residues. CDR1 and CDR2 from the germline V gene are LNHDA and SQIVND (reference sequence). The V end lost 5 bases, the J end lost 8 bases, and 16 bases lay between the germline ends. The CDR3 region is CASSYQNSFDEQFF. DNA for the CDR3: TGTGCCAGTAGTTACCAAAACTCGTTTGATGAGCAGTTCTTC. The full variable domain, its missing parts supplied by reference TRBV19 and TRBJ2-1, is DGGITQSPKYLFRKEGQNVTLSCEQNLNHDAMYWYRQDPGQGLRLIYYSQIVNDFQKGDIAEGYSVSREKKESFPLTVTSAQKNPTAFYLCASSYQNSFDEQFFGPGTRLTVL.

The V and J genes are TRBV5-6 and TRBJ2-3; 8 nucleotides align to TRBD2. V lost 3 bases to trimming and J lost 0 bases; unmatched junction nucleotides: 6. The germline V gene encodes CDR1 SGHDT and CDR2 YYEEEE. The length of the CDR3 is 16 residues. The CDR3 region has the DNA TGTGCCAGCAGCTGGACTAGCTGGGATAGCACAGATACGCAGTATTTT. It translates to CASSWTSWDSTDTQYF.

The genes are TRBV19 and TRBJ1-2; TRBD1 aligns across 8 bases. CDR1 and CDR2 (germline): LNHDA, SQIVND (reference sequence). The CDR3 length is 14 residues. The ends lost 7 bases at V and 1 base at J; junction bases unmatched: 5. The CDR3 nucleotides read TGTGCCAGTACCGGACAGGGAATTAACTATGGCTACACCTTC. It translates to CASTGQGINYGYTF.

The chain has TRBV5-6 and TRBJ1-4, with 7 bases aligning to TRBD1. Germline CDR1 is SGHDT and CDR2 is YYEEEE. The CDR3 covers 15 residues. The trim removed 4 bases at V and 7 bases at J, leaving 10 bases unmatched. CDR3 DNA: TGTGCCAGCAGCCTACTAGGGGGCGGTGGTGAAAAACTGTTTTTT. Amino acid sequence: CASSLLGGGGEKLFF.

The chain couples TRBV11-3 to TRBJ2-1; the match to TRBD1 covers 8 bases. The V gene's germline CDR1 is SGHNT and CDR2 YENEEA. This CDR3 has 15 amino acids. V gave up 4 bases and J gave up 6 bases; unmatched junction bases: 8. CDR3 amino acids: CASSSDRANFNEQFF. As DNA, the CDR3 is TGTGCCAGCAGCTCGGACAGGGCAAATTTCAATGAGCAGTTCTTC.

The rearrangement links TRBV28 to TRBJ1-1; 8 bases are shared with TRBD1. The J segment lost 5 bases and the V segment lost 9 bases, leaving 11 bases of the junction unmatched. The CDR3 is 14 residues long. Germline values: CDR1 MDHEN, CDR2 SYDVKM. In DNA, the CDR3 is TGTGCCAGTCCGCCACGGACAGGGACAACTGAAGCTTTCTTT. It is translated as CASPPRTGTTEAFF.

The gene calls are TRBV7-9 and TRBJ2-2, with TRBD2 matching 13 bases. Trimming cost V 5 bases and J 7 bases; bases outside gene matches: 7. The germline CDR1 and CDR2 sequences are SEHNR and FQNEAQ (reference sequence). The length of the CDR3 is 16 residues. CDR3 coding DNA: TGTGCCAGCAGCCCCGGACTAGCGGGAGCCTTCGGGGAGCTGTTTTTT. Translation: CASSPGLAGAFGELFF. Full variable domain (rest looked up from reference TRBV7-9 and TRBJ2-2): DTGVSQNPRHKITKRGQNVTFRCDPISEHNRLYWYRQTLGQGPEFLTYFQNEAQLEKSRLLSDRFSAERPKGSFSTLEIQRTEQGDSAMYLCASSPGLAGAFGELFFGEGSRLTVL.

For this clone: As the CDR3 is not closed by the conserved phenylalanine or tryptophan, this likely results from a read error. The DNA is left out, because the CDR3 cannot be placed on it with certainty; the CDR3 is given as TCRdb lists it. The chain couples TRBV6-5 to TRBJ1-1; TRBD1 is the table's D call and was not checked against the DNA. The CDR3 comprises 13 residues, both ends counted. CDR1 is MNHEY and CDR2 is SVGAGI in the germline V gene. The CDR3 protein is CASSYGSGGGYVI.

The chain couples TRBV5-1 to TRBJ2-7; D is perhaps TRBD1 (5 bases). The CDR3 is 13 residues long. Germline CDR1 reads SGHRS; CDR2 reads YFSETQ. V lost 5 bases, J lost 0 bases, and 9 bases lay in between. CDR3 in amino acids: CASRQTVSYEQYF. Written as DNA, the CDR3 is TGCGCCAGCAGACAGACAGTCTCCTACGAGCAGTACTTC.

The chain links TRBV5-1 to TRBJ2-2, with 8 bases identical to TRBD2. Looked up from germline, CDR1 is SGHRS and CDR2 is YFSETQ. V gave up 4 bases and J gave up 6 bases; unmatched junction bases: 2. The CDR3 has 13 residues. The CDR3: CASSPAGAGELFF. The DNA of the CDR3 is TGCGCCAGCAGCCCAGCGGGGGCCGGGGAGCTGTTTTTT.

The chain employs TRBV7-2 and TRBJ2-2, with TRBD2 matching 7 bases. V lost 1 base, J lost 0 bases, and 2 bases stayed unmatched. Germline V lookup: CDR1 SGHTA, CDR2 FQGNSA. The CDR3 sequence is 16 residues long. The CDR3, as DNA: TGTGCCAGCAGCTTAGAGGCGGGAGCGAACACCGGGGAGCTGTTTTTT. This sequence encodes CASSLEAGANTGELFF.

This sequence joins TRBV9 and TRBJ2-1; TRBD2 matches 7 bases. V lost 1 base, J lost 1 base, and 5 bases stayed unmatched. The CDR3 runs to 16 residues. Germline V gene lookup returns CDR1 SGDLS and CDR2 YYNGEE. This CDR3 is CASSVIGGGSYNEQFF. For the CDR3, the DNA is TGTGCCAGCAGCGTAATCGGCGGGGGTTCCTACAATGAGCAGTTCTTC.

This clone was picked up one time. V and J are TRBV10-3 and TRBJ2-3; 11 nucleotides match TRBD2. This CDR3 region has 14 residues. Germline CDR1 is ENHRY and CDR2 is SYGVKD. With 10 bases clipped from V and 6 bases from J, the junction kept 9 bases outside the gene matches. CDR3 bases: TGTGCCACCGAACTAGCGGGAGAGGGCGATACGCAGTATTTT. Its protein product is CATELAGEGDTQYF.

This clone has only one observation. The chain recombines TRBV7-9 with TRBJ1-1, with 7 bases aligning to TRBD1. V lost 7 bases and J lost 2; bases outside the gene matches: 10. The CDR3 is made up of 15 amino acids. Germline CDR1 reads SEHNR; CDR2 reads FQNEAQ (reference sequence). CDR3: CASNRRGGSNTEAFF. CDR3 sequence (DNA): TGTGCCAGCAACAGGCGAGGGGGCTCTAACACTGAAGCTTTCTTT.

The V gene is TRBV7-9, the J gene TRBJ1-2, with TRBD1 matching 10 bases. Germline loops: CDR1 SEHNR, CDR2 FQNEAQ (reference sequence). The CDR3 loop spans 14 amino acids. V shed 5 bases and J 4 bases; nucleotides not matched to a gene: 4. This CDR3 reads CASSMGQGTYGYTF. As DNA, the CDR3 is TGTGCCAGCAGCATGGGACAGGGGACCTATGGCTACACCTTC.

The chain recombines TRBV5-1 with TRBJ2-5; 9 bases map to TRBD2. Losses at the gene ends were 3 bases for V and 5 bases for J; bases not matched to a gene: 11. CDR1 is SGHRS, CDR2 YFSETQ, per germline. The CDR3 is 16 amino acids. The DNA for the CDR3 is TGCGCCAGCAGCTCCAGCGGGGGGTCGGTTCTTGAGACCCAGTACTTC. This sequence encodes CASSSSGGSVLETQYF.

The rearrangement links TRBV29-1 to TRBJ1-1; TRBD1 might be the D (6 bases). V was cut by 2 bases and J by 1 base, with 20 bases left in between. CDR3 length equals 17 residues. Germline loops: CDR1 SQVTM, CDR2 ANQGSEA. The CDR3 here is CSVENQQGRGANTEAFF. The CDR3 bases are TGCAGCGTTGAAAATCAACAGGGTCGGGGAGCGAACACTGAAGCTTTCTTT.

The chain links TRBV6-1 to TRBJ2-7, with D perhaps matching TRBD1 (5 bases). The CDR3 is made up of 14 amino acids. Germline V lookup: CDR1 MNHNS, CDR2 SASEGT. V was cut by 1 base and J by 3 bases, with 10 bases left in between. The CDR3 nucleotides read TGTGCCAGCAGTGAAGTGGGGCTCGACTACGAGCAGTACTTC. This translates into CASSEVGLDYEQYF.

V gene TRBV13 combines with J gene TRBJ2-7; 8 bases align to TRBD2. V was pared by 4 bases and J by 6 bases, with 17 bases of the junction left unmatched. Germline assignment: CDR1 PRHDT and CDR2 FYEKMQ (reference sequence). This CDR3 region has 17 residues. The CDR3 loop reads CASSSSTSGKVRFEQYF. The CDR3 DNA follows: TGTGCCAGCAGCTCCTCAACTAGCGGCAAAGTCAGATTCGAGCAGTACTTC.

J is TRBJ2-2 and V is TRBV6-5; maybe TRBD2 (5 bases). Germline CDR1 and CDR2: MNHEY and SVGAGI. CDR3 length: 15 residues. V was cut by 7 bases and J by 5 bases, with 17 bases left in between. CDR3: CASTPRTPRTGELFF. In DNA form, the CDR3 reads TGTGCCAGCACCCCGCGGACTCCCAGGACCGGGGAGCTGTTTTTT.

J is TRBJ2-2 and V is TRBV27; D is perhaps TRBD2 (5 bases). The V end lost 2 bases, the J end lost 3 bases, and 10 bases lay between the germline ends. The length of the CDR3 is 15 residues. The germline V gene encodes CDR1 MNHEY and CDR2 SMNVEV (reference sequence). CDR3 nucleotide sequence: TGTGCCAGCAGTTTAGAGGGCTTCGACACCGGGGAGCTGTTTTTT. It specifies CASSLEGFDTGELFF.

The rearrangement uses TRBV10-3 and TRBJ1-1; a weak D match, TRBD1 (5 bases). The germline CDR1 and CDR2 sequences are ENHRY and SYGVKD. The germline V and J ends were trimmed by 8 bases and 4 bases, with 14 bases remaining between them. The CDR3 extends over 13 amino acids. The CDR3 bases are TGTGCCATCGCTTCAGGGATTGCCACTGAAGCTTTCTTT. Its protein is CAIASGIATEAFF.

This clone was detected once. The CDR3 region is CASSGTGTGTDTQYF. Written as DNA, the CDR3 is TGTGCCAGCAGTGGGACAGGGACAGGGACAGATACGCAGTATTTT. J is TRBJ2-3 and V is TRBV25-1; 9 nucleotides line up with TRBD1. The CDR3 totals 15 residues. CDR1 MGHDK and CDR2 SYGVNS come from the germline V gene. Germline trimming cut 4 bases from V and 3 bases from J; bases unmatched to any gene: 5.

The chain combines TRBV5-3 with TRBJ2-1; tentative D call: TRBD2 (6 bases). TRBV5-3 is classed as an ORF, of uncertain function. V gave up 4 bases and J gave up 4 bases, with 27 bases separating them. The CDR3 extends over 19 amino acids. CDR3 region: CARSRRFCPGTQRYNEQFF. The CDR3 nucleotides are TGTGCCAGAAGCCGGAGATTCTGCCCCGGGACTCAGCGTTACAATGAGCAGTTCTTC.

The CDR3 DNA reads as TGTGCCAGCAGTGCAGGGTTGGAGACCCAGTACTTC. Its translation is CASSAGLETQYF. The V gene is TRBV28, the J gene TRBJ2-5; maybe TRBD1 (5 bases). CDR3 size: 12 residues. In germline, CDR1 is MDHEN, CDR2 SYDVKM. Trimming stripped 5 bases from V and 5 bases from J, with 9 bases between.

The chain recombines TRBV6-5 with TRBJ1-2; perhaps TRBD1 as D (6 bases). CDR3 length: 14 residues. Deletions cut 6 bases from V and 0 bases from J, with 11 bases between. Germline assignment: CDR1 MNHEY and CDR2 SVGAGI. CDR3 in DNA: TGTGCCAGCAGCCGCAGGGGAGCTAACTATGGCTACACCTTC. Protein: CASSRRGANYGYTF.

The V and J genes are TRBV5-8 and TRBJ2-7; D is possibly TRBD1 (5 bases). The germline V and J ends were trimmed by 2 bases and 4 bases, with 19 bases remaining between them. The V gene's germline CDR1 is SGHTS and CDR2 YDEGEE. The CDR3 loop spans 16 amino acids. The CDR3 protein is CASSFRQLTGSYEQYF. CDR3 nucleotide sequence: TGTGCCAGCAGCTTCAGACAGCTTACTGGTTCTTACGAGCAGTACTTC.

In DNA, the CDR3 is TGTGCCAGCAGCCGTACCCAGGGGGCGTACACTGAAGCTTTCTTT. This sequence encodes CASSRTQGAYTEAFF. This sequence joins TRBV5-4 and TRBJ1-1; 8 bases align to TRBD1. From germline, CDR1 is SGHNT and CDR2 YYREEE (reference sequence). This CDR3 has 15 amino acids. The ends lost 4 bases at V and 3 bases at J; junction bases unmatched: 8.

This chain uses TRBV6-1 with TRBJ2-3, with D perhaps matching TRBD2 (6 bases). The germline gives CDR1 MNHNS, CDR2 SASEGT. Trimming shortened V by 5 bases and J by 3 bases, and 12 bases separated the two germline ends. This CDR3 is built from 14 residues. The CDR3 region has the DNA TGTGCCAGCAGTCAGGAGGGCCGAACAGATACGCAGTATTTT. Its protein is CASSQEGRTDTQYF.

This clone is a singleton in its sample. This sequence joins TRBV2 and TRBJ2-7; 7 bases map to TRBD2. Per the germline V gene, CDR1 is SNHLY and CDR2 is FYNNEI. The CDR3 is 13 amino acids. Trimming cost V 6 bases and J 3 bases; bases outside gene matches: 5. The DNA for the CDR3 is TGTGCCAGCAGGGCGGGAGCCTACTACGAGCAGTACTTC. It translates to CASRAGAYYEQYF.

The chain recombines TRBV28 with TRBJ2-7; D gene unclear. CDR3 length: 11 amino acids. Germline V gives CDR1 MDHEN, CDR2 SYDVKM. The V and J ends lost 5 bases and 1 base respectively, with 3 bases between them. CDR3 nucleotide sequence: TGTGCCAGCAGTACTTCCTACGAGCAGTACTTC. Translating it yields CASSTSYEQYF.

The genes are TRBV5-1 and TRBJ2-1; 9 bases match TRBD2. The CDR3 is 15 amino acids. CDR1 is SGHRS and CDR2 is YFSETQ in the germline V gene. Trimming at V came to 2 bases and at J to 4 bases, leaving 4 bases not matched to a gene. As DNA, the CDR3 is TGCGCCAGCAGCTTAATAACTAGCGGGTACAATGAGCAGTTCTTC. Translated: CASSLITSGYNEQFF. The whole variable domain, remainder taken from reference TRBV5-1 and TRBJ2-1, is KAGVTQTPRYLIKTRGQQVTLSCSPISGHRSVSWYQQTPGQGLQFLFEYFSETQRNKGNFPGRFSGRQFSNSRSEMNVSTLELGDSALYLCASSLITSGYNEQFFGPGTRLTVL.